These 21 T cell receptor beta chains originate from one sample sequenced in a study of cytomegalovirus exposure and HLA in healthy donors. The PCR used 60 Vbeta and 13 Jbeta primers. The method was immunoSEQ multiplex PCR; TCRdb's version includes in-frame clones alone and lacks a portion of them. This sample has over 150,000 clones; around 79% occur once, and the top ten carry about 4.6%. The material sequenced was PBMCs. These receptor sequences come from a man in his forties in good health and CMV-seronegative.

V usage is TRBV25-1 and J usage is TRBJ2-2; 7 nucleotides line up with TRBD1. The length of the CDR3 is 13 residues. Germline V lookup: CDR1 MGHDK, CDR2 SYGVNS. Trimming at V came to 5 bases and at J to 3 bases, leaving 0 bases not matched to a gene. The CDR3 DNA reads TGTGCCAGCAGTACAGGGGACACCGGGGAGCTGTTTTTT. As protein: CASSTGDTGELFF.

V gene TRBV6-5 combines with J gene TRBJ1-5; D possibly corresponds to TRBD1 (5 bases). V was clipped by 7 bases and J by 7 bases, with 14 bases between them. The CDR3 runs to 13 residues. Germline values: CDR1 MNHEY, CDR2 SVGAGI. CDR3 bases: TGTGCCAGCATTCGGGGGTTCGGACAGCCCCAGCATTTT. Translated: CASIRGFGQPQHF.

This chain connects TRBV7-9 to TRBJ1-2, with D perhaps matching TRBD1 (6 bases). The CDR3 consists of 14 residues. Looked up from germline, CDR1 is SEHNR and CDR2 is FQNEAQ (reference sequence). The V end was cut by 4 bases, the J end by 5 bases, with 14 bases between. The CDR3 loop is CASSSRDKLYGYTF. In nucleotides, the CDR3 is TGTGCCAGCAGCTCGAGGGACAAGCTTTATGGCTACACCTTC.

The chain uses TRBV10-2 and TRBJ1-5; D is possibly TRBD1 (6 bases). The germline CDR1 and CDR2 sequences are WSHSY and SAAADI. The V end was cut by 5 bases, the J end by 10 bases, with 27 bases between. The CDR3 is 17 residues long. In DNA form, the CDR3 reads TGCGCCAGCAGTCCCCGTGGGGGGGCTGTTGCTCCCCGCCCCCAGCATTTT. It specifies CASSPRGGAVAPRPQHF.

This chain uses TRBV9 with TRBJ1-2; D is undetermined. CDR3 length equals 14 residues. Germline loops: CDR1 SGDLS, CDR2 YYNGEE. V gave up 0 bases and J gave up 2 bases, with 8 bases separating them. This CDR3 reads CASSVGEGNYGYTF. The CDR3 DNA reads TGTGCCAGCAGCGTAGGCGAGGGAAACTATGGCTACACCTTC.

V usage is TRBV2 and J usage is TRBJ1-2, with a possible D match to TRBD1 (5 bases). The V and J ends lost 6 bases and 7 bases respectively, with 18 bases between them. Germline lookup yields CDR1 SNHLY and CDR2 FYNNEI. The CDR3 spans 14 residues. CDR3 sequence (DNA): TGTGCCAGCAGCTCACAGGAGGGCGATCCTGGCTACACCTTC. It yields the protein CASSSQEGDPGYTF.

The chain combines TRBV7-9 with TRBJ2-7, with TRBD1 identical over 7 bases. The CDR3 is 14 amino acids. The germline V gene has CDR1 SEHNR and CDR2 FQNEAQ (reference sequence). V shed 1 base and J 6 bases; nucleotides not matched to a gene: 6. CDR3 bases: TGTGCCAGCAGCTTAGAGGGGACAGTTCGCGAGCAGTACTTC. The encoded protein is CASSLEGTVREQYF. The whole variable domain, remainder taken from reference TRBV7-9 and TRBJ2-7, is DTGVSQNPRHKITKRGQNVTFRCDPISEHNRLYWYRQTLGQGPEFLTYFQNEAQLEKSRLLSDRFSAERPKGSFSTLEIQRTEQGDSAMYLCASSLEGTVREQYFGPGTRLTVT.

The V gene is TRBV9, the J gene TRBJ2-3; D remains unclear. V lost 7 bases, J lost 4 bases, and 10 bases lay in between. Germline CDR1 SGDLS, CDR2 YYNGEE. The CDR3 loop spans 12 amino acids. CDR3 DNA sequence: TGTGCCAGCGCGCCTCAGGCAGATACGCAGTATTTT. Translated, it gives CASAPQADTQYF.

The V gene is TRBV30, the J gene TRBJ2-7; D gene unclear. The CDR3 contains 12 residues. Germline CDR1 is GTSNPN and CDR2 is SVGIG (reference sequence). V lost 0 bases, J lost 2 bases, and 5 bases lay in between. CDR3 in DNA: TGTGCCTGGAGTGTCGGTCCCTACGAGCAGTACTTC. Its translation is CAWSVGPYEQYF.

This chain connects TRBV6-6 to TRBJ2-1; maybe TRBD1 (6 bases). CDR3 size: 15 residues. Germline CDR1 reads MNHNY; CDR2 reads SVGAGI (reference sequence). V was clipped by 3 bases and J by 5 bases, with 14 bases between them. CDR3 amino acids: CASSYLAGAHNEQFF. CDR3 bases: TGTGCCAGCAGTTATTTAGCAGGGGCGCACAATGAGCAGTTCTTC.

The chain joins TRBV6-6 to TRBJ2-7; no clear D gene. From germline, CDR1 is MNHNY and CDR2 SVGAGI (reference sequence). The CDR3 runs to 11 residues. With 6 bases removed from V and 9 bases from J, the gap between germline ends came to 12 bases. Here the CDR3 DNA reads TGTGCCAGCAGGGCCGATCATGGGCAGTACTTC. It translates to CASRADHGQYF.

This clone was counted only a few times. V is TRBV28 and J is TRBJ1-4, with 9 bases aligning to TRBD1. Germline V gene sequence: CDR1 MDHEN, CDR2 SYDVKM. This CDR3 is built from 17 residues. V lost 8 bases, J lost 0 bases, and 10 bases stayed unmatched. The CDR3 DNA reads TGTGCCAGCGGTACAGGGGGCGTTCCGTCAACTAATGAAAAACTGTTTTTT. Its protein is CASGTGGVPSTNEKLFF.

The rearrangement links TRBV9 to TRBJ2-3; D is unresolved. V was cut by 4 bases and J by 2 bases, with 17 bases left in between. Germline CDR1 is SGDLS and CDR2 is YYNGEE. This CDR3 is built from 16 residues. DNA of the CDR3: TGTGCCAGCAGCATAGTGGGTTGGGTAGCCACAGATACGCAGTATTTT. Translation gives CASSIVGWVATDTQYF.

The chain links TRBV5-1 to TRBJ1-4, with 8 bases aligning to TRBD1. From germline, CDR1 is SGHRS and CDR2 YFSETQ. This CDR3 has 16 amino acids. Trimming removed 4 bases from V and 0 bases from J; junction bases left unmatched: 5. The DNA of the CDR3 is TGCGCCAGCAGCAAGACAGGGGAGGCAACTAATGAAAAACTGTTTTTT. It encodes CASSKTGEATNEKLFF.

The gene calls are TRBV7-2 and TRBJ1-2; the match to TRBD1 covers 7 bases. V lost 5 bases to trimming and J lost 6 bases; unmatched junction nucleotides: 12. CDR1 is SGHTA, CDR2 FQGNSA, per germline. This CDR3 is 15 amino acids long. The CDR3 coding sequence is TGTGCCAGCAGCCTCCGACCGGACAGGTCCAATGGCTACACCTTC. As protein: CASSLRPDRSNGYTF.

The table lists this clone with a few counts. CDR3 sequence: CASSELAGDTGELFF. In nucleotides, the CDR3 is TGTGCCAGCAGTGAACTAGCGGGGGACACCGGGGAGCTGTTTTTT. V is TRBV6-1 and J is TRBJ2-2; 10 bases fit TRBD2. This CDR3 is built from 15 residues. CDR1 MNHNS and CDR2 SASEGT come from the germline V gene. The V and J ends lost 2 bases and 3 bases, in that order; junction bases with no gene match: 0.

This clone was picked up a small number of times. This CDR3 reads CASSKRNTGELFF. The CDR3 nucleotides read TGTGCCAGCAGCAAGCGGAACACCGGGGAGCTGTTTTTT. This chain connects TRBV9 to TRBJ2-2, with D hard to call. CDR1 is SGDLS, CDR2 YYNGEE, per germline. V was pared by 4 bases and J by 1 base, with 5 bases between. The CDR3 consists of 13 residues.

The chain uses TRBV11-2 and TRBJ2-1, with 8 nucleotides matching TRBD2. With 5 bases clipped from V and 2 bases from J, the junction kept 5 bases outside the gene matches. The CDR3 totals 15 residues. From germline, CDR1 is SGHAT and CDR2 FQNNGV. CDR3 nucleotide sequence: TGTGCCAGCAGCGACACGGGGGGGACCTACAATGAGCAGTTCTTC. This translates into CASSDTGGTYNEQFF.

The chain has TRBV4-1 and TRBJ2-1; TRBD1 aligns across 8 bases. Germline trimming cut 5 bases from V and 10 bases from J; bases unmatched to any gene: 10. CDR3 length: 14 amino acids. Germline values: CDR1 MGHRA, CDR2 YSYEKL. In DNA form, the CDR3 reads TGCGCCAGCAGCGGAACATTACAGGGGGAAGAGCAGTTCTTC. Translated: CASSGTLQGEEQFF.

V is TRBV2 and J is TRBJ2-7, with 9 bases that match TRBD1. Germline values: CDR1 SNHLY, CDR2 FYNNEI. The CDR3 runs 15 residues. Trimming took 2 bases from V and 3 from J; bases not matched to a gene: 5. CDR3 nucleotides: TGTGCCAGCAGTGAATTCGGGGGACAGGGCTACGAGCAGTACTTC. Protein product: CASSEFGGQGYEQYF. The full variable domain, with the rest looked up from reference TRBV2 and TRBJ2-7, is EPEVTQTPSHQVTQMGQEVILRCVPISNHLYFYWYRQILGQKVEFLVSFYNNEISEKSEIFDDQFSVERPDGSNFTLKIRSTKLEDSAMYFCASSEFGGQGYEQYFGPGTRLTVT.

This clone has a single count. The chain uses TRBV11-2 and TRBJ1-6; unclear D gene. Trimming shortened V by 3 bases and J by 7 bases, and 10 bases separated the two germline ends. This CDR3 spans 14 amino acids. From germline, CDR1 is SGHAT and CDR2 FQNNGV. For the CDR3, the DNA is TGTGCCAGCAGCTTTACAATTCTGAATTCACCCCTCCACTTT. Its protein product is CASSFTILNSPLHF.